The clone carrying this T cell receptor (beta chain) turned up a few times. Its antigen remains unidentified. The sample comes from a study of early T cells in non-severe SARS-CoV-2 infection. Study results and limitations: VDJdb matches were skewed toward anti-spike CD8 T cell responses.

Via MiXCR, TCRdb re-called the 5' RACE reads, giving one row per CDR3 protein. Here the sample spans about 62,000 distinct CDR3 sequences, approximately 10% being singletons. This sequence was found in an adult who was a healthcare worker with PCR-confirmed SARS-CoV-2 infection or an uninfected control (not recorded which). Material for sequencing was whole blood.

Written as DNA, the CDR3 is TGTGCCAGCTCACCCCGCGGCGGTGGTGTGGATAGAAACACTGAAGCTTTCTTT. This codes for CASSPRGGGVDRNTEAFF. This chain links TRBV18 with TRBJ1-1, with unresolved D. Germline CDR1 and CDR2: KGHSH and LQKENI. The CDR3 loop spans 18 amino acids. The V and J ends lost 3 bases and 2 bases respectively, with 22 bases between them. The full variable domain, completed using reference TRBV18 and TRBJ1-1, is NAGVMQNPRHLVRRRGQEARLRCSPMKGHSHVYWYRQLPEEGLKFMVYLQKENIIDESGMPKERFSAEFPKEGPSILRIQQVVRGDSAAYFCASSPRGGGVDRNTEAFFGQGTRLTVV.